This record concerns one T cell receptor (beta chain) sequence. It lacks a known antigen. One base away there is no much larger clone; base qualities are not given. In the prospective study, participants were roughly 18 to 95 years old, resided in approximately 22 geographic areas of the United States, and were enrolled through a virtual design. In the prospective study, cohorts were assigned on the basis of participant-reported clinical history obtained from a screening survey and a study questionnaire. ImmuneRACE Cohort 3 recovered participants were defined by two consecutive negative NP/OP PCR tests, healthcare professional clearance, or symptom resolution. In the prospective study, whole blood, serum and a nasopharyngeal or oropharyngeal swab were collected from each participant by mobile phlebotomists. Participants in the prospective study had the option to provide additional blood draws and questionnaires over a roughly 2-month period. Before DNA extraction, blood samples from the prospective study were shipped at room temperature or frozen.

The sample belongs to a study of blood T cell repertoires in COVID-19 (dated by TCRdb to the early 2020s). Broadly, across the study: Collaborator samples came from the United States, Italy and Spain and covered acute and convalescent phases of COVID-19. The material from the prospective study consisted of cDNA or gDNA derived from T cells, B-cell-depleted T cells, or PBMCs. Subjects who had been exposed to COVID-19, were actively infected with it, or had recovered from it provided the deeply sampled blood TCRbeta repertoires that made up the dataset. Where available, HLA class I and class II types were obtained from metadata supplied by the sample provider rather than from assay-based typing. A de-identified subject ID, COVID-19 status, age in years and sex were almost always included in the sample metadata. The repertoires were released in a freely available public database meant as a resource for research on the immune response to SARS-CoV-2. The samples were drawn from two sources: the first 160 participants of the ongoing ImmuneRACE study, and 950 to 1,500 subjects contributed by 6 global collaborators. Study-wide conclusions, independent of this receptor: Clinical and demographic metadata were provided uncurated, with the amount varying by source and participant.

Spanning cysteine to phenylalanine, the CDR3 consists of 15 amino acids. The sequence is cut down to CDR3 DNA, 45 bases in frame from base 1. The immunoSEQ Assay, a bias-controlled multiplex PCR, was used to amplify TCRbeta CDR3 regions from genomic DNA. The authors processed their data as follows. The number of nucleated cells in each sample was estimated from the amplification of reference gene primers within the assay. To quantify the absolute abundance of each unique TCRbeta CDR3 rearrangement, sequence reads were collapsed and filtered. For each sample, productive Simpson clonality was calculated as the square root of Simpson's diversity index across productive rearrangements. Drawn from immuneACCESS, this table holds only the in-frame rearrangements with V and J called that TCRdb kept. Clones are partly lost; checked studies trace under half to an unresolved V gene and leave the rest unexplained. That table furnishes V, J and clone size, whereas the DNA furnished D and trimming. The sample records fewer than 500,000 clones, 87% of which are singletons. Together, the top ten hold about 0.65% of the sample.

The clonotype comes from a woman between 18 and 30 years old who had recovered from COVID-19. Sample: PBMCs or T cells enriched from blood (not recorded which). The chain employs TRBV21-1 and TRBJ2-7; TRBD2 is the table's D call and was not checked against the DNA. TRBV21-1 is marked as a pseudogene. The nucleotides read TGTGCCAGCAGCCCATCATTTGGGAGGGGCCACGAGCAGTACTTC. Its protein product is CASSPSFGRGHEQYF.